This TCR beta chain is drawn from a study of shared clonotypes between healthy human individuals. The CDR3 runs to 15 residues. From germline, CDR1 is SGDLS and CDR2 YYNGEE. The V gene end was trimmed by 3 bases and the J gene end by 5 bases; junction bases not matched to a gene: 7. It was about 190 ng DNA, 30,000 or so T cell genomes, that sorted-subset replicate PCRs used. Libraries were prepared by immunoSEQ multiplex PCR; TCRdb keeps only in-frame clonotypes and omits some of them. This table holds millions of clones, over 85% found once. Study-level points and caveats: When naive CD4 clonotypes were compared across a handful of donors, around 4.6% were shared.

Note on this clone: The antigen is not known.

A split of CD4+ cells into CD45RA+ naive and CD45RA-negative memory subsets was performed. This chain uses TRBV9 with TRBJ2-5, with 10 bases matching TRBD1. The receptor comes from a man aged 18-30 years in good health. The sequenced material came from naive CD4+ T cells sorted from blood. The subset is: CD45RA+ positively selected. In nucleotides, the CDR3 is TGTGCCAGCAGCGCCCAGACAGGGGGCCGGGAGACCCAGTACTTC. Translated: CASSAQTGGRETQYF. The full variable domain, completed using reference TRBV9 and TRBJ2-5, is DSGVTQTPKHLITATGQRVTLRCSPRSGDLSVYWYQQSLDQGLQFLIQYYNGEERAKGNILERFSAQQFPDLHSELNLSSLELGDSALYFCASSAQTGGRETQYFGPGTRLLVL.